The clone carrying this T cell receptor (beta chain) was recorded many times. Its antigen is unknown. This record belongs to a study of early T cells in non-severe SARS-CoV-2 infection. The wider study: Sequencing targeted bulk RNA from unsorted whole blood, leaving chains unpaired.

Attachment of unique molecular identifiers to individual cDNA molecules was performed. TCRdb reanalysed the 5' RACE reads using MiXCR and keeps one entry per CDR3 protein. In the table there are tens of thousands of distinct CDR3 sequences, 10% to 15% of which are singletons. Study outcomes and limitations: Database matching using VDJdb favored anti-spike CD8 responses, with private and CD4 specificities left missing.

What was sequenced was whole blood. The sequence was collected from an adult who was a healthcare worker with PCR-confirmed SARS-CoV-2 infection or an uninfected control (not recorded which).

CDR3 coding DNA: TGTGCCAGCAGTGAAGGCATTAGCGGGGGCTACGAGCAGTACTTC. This sequence encodes CASSEGISGGYEQYF. J is TRBJ2-7 and V is TRBV2; 9 bases are shared with TRBD2. The J segment lost 3 bases and the V segment lost 1 base, leaving 4 bases of the junction unmatched. CDR3 length: 15 amino acids. CDR1 and CDR2 from the germline V gene are SNHLY and FYNNEI.